This T cell receptor (beta chain) derives from a study of shared clonotypes between healthy human individuals. As defined, naive CD8 cells were CD45RO-negative and positively selected for CCR7, with terminally differentiated effector memory CD45RA+ cells excluded. Clones were read by immunoSEQ multiplex PCR, and TCRdb kept only the in-frame ones, dropping some. This table has about 1.9 million clones, roughly 95% appearing once. The TCR comes from a man between 18 and 35 years old in good health. Some clones in this sample may be carry-over from other donors' samples. Sequences were obtained from naive CD8+ T cells from PBMCs.

The CDR3 region is CASSVDSAISDTQYF. The DNA for the CDR3 is TGTGCCAGCAGCGTAGATTCAGCTATCTCAGATACGCAGTATTTT. V is TRBV9 and J is TRBJ2-3; unclear D gene. Trimming cost V 0 bases and J 4 bases, with 12 bases left between them. This CDR3 is built from 15 residues. The V gene's germline CDR1 is SGDLS and CDR2 YYNGEE.